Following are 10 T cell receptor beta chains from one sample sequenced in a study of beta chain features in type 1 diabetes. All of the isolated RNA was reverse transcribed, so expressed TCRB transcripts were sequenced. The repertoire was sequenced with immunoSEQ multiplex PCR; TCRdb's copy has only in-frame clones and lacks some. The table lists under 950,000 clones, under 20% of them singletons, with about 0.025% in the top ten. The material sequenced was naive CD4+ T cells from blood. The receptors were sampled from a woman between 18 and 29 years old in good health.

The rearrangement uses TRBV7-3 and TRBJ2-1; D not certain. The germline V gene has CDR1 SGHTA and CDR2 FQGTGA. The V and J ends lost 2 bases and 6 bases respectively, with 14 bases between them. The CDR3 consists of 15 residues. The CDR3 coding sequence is TGTGCCAGCAGCTTACATCCAGCATTAGGCAATGAGCAGTTCTTC. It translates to CASSLHPALGNEQFF.

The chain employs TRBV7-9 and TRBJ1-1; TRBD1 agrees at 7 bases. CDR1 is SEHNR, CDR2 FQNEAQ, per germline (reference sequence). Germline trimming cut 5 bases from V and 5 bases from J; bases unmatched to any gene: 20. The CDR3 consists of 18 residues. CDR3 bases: TGTGCCAGCAGCAAAAGGGACAGCCCCAGCCTGGAGAGGACTGAAGCTTTCTTT. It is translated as CASSKRDSPSLERTEAFF.

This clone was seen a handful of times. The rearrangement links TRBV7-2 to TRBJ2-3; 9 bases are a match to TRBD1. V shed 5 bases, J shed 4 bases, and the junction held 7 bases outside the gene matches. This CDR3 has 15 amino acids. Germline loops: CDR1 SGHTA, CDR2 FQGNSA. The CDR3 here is CASSLMTGGADTQYF. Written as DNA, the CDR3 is TGTGCCAGCAGCCTCATGACAGGGGGTGCAGATACGCAGTATTTT.

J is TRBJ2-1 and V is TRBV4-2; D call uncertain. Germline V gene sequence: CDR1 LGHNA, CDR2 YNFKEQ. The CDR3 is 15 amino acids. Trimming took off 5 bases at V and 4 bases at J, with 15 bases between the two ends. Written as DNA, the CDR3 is TGTGCCAGCAGCTTGGAGCCTAGAACTTACAATGAGCAGTTCTTC. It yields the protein CASSLEPRTYNEQFF.

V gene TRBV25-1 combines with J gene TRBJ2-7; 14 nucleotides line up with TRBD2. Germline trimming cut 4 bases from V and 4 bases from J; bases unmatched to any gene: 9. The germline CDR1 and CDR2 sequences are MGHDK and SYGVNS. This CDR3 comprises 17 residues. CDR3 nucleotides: TGTGCCAGCAGTGGAACGCCTGGGACTAGCGGGAGTTACGAGCAGTACTTC. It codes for CASSGTPGTSGSYEQYF.

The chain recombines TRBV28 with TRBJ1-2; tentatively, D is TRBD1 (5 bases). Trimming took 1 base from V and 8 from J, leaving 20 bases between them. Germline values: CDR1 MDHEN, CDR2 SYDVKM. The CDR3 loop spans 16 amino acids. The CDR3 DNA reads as TGTGCCAGCAGTTTATTCTACGGCGGACCAGGGCGCGGCTACACCTTC. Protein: CASSLFYGGPGRGYTF.

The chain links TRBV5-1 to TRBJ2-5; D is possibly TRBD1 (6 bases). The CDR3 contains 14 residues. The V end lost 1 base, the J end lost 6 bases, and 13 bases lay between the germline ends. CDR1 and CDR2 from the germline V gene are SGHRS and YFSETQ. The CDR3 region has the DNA TGCGCCAGCAGCTTGACCCGGGACACGAAGACCCAGTACTTC. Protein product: CASSLTRDTKTQYF.

The DNA of the CDR3 is TGTGCCAGCAGCCAAGATTTCGGGGCCCGGGGAGCTTTCTTT. Amino acids: CASSQDFGARGAFF. The chain combines TRBV4-2 with TRBJ1-1, with TRBD1 as a possible D gene (5 bases). Per the germline V gene, CDR1 is LGHNA and CDR2 is YNFKEQ. The length of the CDR3 is 14 residues. Trimming removed 0 bases from V and 10 bases from J, with 15 bases in between.

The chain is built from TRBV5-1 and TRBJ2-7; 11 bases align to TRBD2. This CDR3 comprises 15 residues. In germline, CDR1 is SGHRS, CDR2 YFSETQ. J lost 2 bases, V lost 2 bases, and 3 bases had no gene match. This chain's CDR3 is CASSFIAGGPYEQYF. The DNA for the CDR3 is TGCGCCAGCAGCTTTATAGCGGGAGGGCCCTACGAGCAGTACTTC.

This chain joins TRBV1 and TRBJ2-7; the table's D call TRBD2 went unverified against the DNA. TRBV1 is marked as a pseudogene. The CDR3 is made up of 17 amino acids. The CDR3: CTSSHDIARVPHYEQYF. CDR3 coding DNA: TGCACCAGCAGCCATGATATAGCGAGAGTTCCCCACTACGAGCAGTACTTC.